The entry below describes one T cell receptor (beta chain). Its target is not known. Its ends do not fully match the called genes, so a read error is possible. PCR used 60 Vbeta primers and 13 Jbeta primers. Data came from immunoSEQ multiplex PCR; TCRdb stores just in-frame clones and leaves some out. The sample contains 150,000 or so clones, 79% of which appear only once. The entry originates in a study of cytomegalovirus exposure and HLA in healthy donors. Looking at the study overall: The 100 million to 120 million unique TCR beta sequences, from around 200 million T cells, were found by an earlier analysis.

Study observations and caveats: It was reportedly the case that the classifier diagnosed cytomegalovirus status with high specificity and sensitivity. Immune exposure data for these donors was limited to CMV serostatus. Cytomegalovirus-associated TCR beta chains were listed, numbering more than 150.

The CDR3 loop spans 14 amino acids. The germline V gene has CDR1 SEHNR and CDR2 FQNEAQ (reference sequence). Sequences were obtained from PBMCs. This clonotype originated in a man aged 25-45 years in good health and CMV-seropositive. This chain connects TRBV7-9 to TRBJ1-6; TRBD1 is a possible D gene (6 bases). CDR3 DNA sequence: TGTTCCAGCAGCTTCACAGGGATGGATTCACCCCTCCACTTT. This encodes CSSSFTGMDSPLHF. Together with reference TRBV7-9 and TRBJ1-6, the CDR3 gives the full variable domain: DTGVSQNPRHKITKRGQNVTFRCDPISEHNRLYWYRQTLGQGPEFLTYFQNEAQLEKSRLLSDRFSAERPKGSFSTLEIQRTEQGDSAMYLCSSSFTGMDSPLHFGNGTRLTVT.